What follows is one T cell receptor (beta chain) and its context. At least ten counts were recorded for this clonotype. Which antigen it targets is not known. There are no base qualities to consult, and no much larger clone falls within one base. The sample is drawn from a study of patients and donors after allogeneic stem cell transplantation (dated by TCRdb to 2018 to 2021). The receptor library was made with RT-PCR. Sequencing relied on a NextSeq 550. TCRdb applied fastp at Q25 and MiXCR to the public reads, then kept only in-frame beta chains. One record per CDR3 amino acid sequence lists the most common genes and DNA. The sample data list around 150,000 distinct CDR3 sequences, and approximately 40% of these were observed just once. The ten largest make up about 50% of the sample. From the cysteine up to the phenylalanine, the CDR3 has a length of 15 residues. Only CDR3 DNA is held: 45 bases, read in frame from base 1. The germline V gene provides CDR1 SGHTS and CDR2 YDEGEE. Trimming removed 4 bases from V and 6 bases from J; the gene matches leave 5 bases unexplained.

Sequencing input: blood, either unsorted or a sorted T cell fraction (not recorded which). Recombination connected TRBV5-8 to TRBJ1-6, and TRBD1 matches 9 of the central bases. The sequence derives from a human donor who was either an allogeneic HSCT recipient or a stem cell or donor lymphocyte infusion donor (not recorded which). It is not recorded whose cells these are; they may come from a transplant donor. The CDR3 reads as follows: CASSLGQGGNSPLHF. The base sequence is TGTGCCAGCAGCCTGGGACAGGGCGGTAATTCACCCCTCCACTTT. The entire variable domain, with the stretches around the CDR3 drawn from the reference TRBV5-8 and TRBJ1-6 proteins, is EAGVTQSPTHLIKTRGQQATLRCSPISGHTSVYWYQQALGLGLQFLLWYDEGEERNRGNFPPRFSGRQFPNYSSELNVNALELEDSALYLCASSLGQGGNSPLHFGNGTRLTVT.